This entry lists 17 T cell receptor beta chains sequenced from one sample in a study of OX40 agonist ivuxolimab in advanced cancers. Generated by immunoSEQ multiplex PCR, the TCRdb table keeps only in-frame clones and is missing some. This table holds approximately 66,000 clones, roughly nine tenths found once. The sequences come from CD4+ or CD8+ T cells sorted from blood, collected in a trial of the OX40 agonist ivuxolimab. These receptor sequences come from an adult with an advanced solid tumor such as melanoma, head and neck, liver or kidney cancer.

The rearrangement joins TRBV4-1 to TRBJ1-4; no clear D. V lost 2 bases and J lost 0, with 13 bases in between. Germline V lookup: CDR1 MGHRA, CDR2 YSYEKL. This CDR3 comprises 17 residues. Here the CDR3 DNA reads TGCGCCAGCAGCCAACTGGACGGCGGGGCAACTAATGAAAAACTGTTTTTT. Its protein product is CASSQLDGGATNEKLFF.

The rearrangement links TRBV18 to TRBJ1-3; 8 nucleotides align to TRBD1. Losses at the gene ends were 3 bases for V and 2 bases for J; bases not matched to a gene: 12. Germline V gene data show CDR1 as KGHSH and CDR2 as LQKENI. The CDR3 sequence is 18 residues long. The CDR3 DNA reads TGTGCCAGCTCACCTTACTCCCCACAGGGGGGTGCTGGAAACACCATATATTTT. This codes for CASSPYSPQGGAGNTIYF.

This clone came up once. The J gene is TRBJ2-5, the V gene TRBV10-3; weak D call: TRBD2 (6 bases). CDR3 size: 14 residues. Trimming cost V 3 bases and J 6 bases, with 14 bases left between them. Looked up from germline, CDR1 is ENHRY and CDR2 is SYGVKD. CDR3 loop: CAISEGGTGKTQYF. CDR3 nucleotide sequence: TGTGCCATCAGTGAAGGAGGGACGGGGAAGACCCAGTACTTC.

This clone occurred a few times. Germline is not matched at one junction end, which may reflect a read error. This sequence joins TRBV30 and TRBJ1-1; D gene unclear. CDR1 and CDR2 from the germline V gene are GTSNPN and SVGIG (reference sequence). This CDR3 has 11 amino acids. CDR3 residues: CAWIGNSEAFF. CDR3 in DNA: TGTGCCTGGATAGGGAACTCTGAAGCTTTCTTT.

The chain couples TRBV2 to TRBJ1-1; tentatively, D is TRBD1 (6 bases). This CDR3 spans 13 amino acids. Deletions cut 3 bases from V and 9 bases from J, with 14 bases between. Germline CDR1 SNHLY, CDR2 FYNNEI. CDR3 coding DNA: TGTGCCAGCAGTGACCCGGGCAGGGGCAAAGCTTTCTTT. It codes for CASSDPGRGKAFF. Filled out from reference TRBV2 and TRBJ1-1, the complete variable domain reads EPEVTQTPSHQVTQMGQEVILRCVPISNHLYFYWYRQILGQKVEFLVSFYNNEISEKSEIFDDQFSVERPDGSNFTLKIRSTKLEDSAMYFCASSDPGRGKAFFGQGTRLTVV.

V is TRBV5-8 and J is TRBJ2-7; D unresolved. V was trimmed by 4 bases and J by 2 bases, leaving 16 bases between them. CDR3 size: 15 residues. Germline V gene sequence: CDR1 SGHTS, CDR2 YDEGEE. The CDR3 region is CASSRGGESPYEQYF. The CDR3, as DNA: TGTGCCAGCAGCCGAGGTGGGGAAAGCCCCTACGAGCAGTACTTC.

This clone was counted a single time. The V call is TRBV7-9, the J call TRBJ2-5; D may be TRBD1 or TRBD2 (5 bases each). The CDR3 runs 16 residues. From germline, CDR1 is SEHNR and CDR2 FQNEAQ (reference sequence). The germline V and J ends were trimmed by 5 bases and 5 bases, with 21 bases remaining between them. CDR3 in DNA: TGTGCCAGCAGCAAAAACCGGGACCGCCGCGTGGAGACCCAGTACTTC. This encodes CASSKNRDRRVETQYF.

This chain connects TRBV30 to TRBJ1-4; D gene uncertain. Germline V lookup: CDR1 GTSNPN, CDR2 SVGIG (reference sequence). Trimming stripped 3 bases from V and 7 bases from J, with 9 bases between. The CDR3 covers 12 residues. Here the CDR3 reads CAWSLGLEKLFF. CDR3 DNA sequence: TGTGCCTGGAGCCTAGGCCTTGAAAAACTGTTTTTT.

On this clone itself: Mismatch with germline at one junction end may stem from a read error. Different DNA sequences within this sample yield the same CDR3. This sequence joins TRBV5-1 and TRBJ1-6; D is undetermined. The germline V gene encodes CDR1 SGHRS and CDR2 YFSETQ. This CDR3 spans 20 amino acids. CDR3 sequence (DNA): TGCGCCAGCAGCTTGGAGGGCCGATCGGCCTTACTCTCCTATAATTCACCCCTCCACTTC. Protein product: CASSLEGRSALLSYNSPLHF.

J is TRBJ2-7 and V is TRBV2; 8 bases are a match to TRBD1. The CDR3 is 16 amino acids. V trimming: 7 bases; J trimming: 4 bases; junction bases outside the gene matches: 15. Germline CDR1 reads SNHLY; CDR2 reads FYNNEI. Here the CDR3 reads CASMDRASFVLYEQYF. The CDR3 DNA is TGTGCCAGCATGGACAGGGCTAGTTTTGTGTTGTACGAGCAGTACTTC.

The J gene is TRBJ2-7, the V gene TRBV18; 7 nucleotides agree with TRBD2. The CDR3 runs 14 residues. The germline CDR1 and CDR2 sequences are KGHSH and LQKENI. The ends lost 4 bases at V and 7 bases at J; junction bases unmatched: 10. DNA for the CDR3: TGTGCCAGCTCACTAGGACTAGGGTTGGGGGAGCAGTACTTC. As protein: CASSLGLGLGEQYF.

The chain couples TRBV25-1 to TRBJ2-6, with no clear D. V was clipped by 1 base and J by 0 bases, with 10 bases between them. CDR3 size: 17 residues. Germline values: CDR1 MGHDK, CDR2 SYGVNS. CDR3 amino acids: CASSESMGLSGANVLTF. DNA of the CDR3: TGTGCCAGCAGTGAATCGATGGGCCTCTCTGGGGCCAACGTCCTGACTTTC.

The V and J genes are TRBV2 and TRBJ1-2, with 7 bases fitting TRBD1. The V gene's germline CDR1 is SNHLY and CDR2 FYNNEI. The ends lost 7 bases at V and 1 base at J; junction bases unmatched: 6. The CDR3 is 14 amino acids. The chain's CDR3 is CASIRDSLNYGYTF. The CDR3 coding sequence is TGTGCCAGCATTAGGGACAGCCTTAACTATGGCTACACCTTC.

This clone was observed once. CDR3 sequence: CASSLVGSDEQFF. CDR3 bases: TGCGCCAGCAGCTTGGTTGGGTCTGATGAGCAGTTCTTC. This chain uses TRBV5-1 with TRBJ2-1; no clear D gene. Germline CDR1 SGHRS, CDR2 YFSETQ. The CDR3 has 13 amino acids. The V and J ends lost 0 bases and 8 bases respectively, with 9 bases between them.

This sequence joins TRBV21-1 and TRBJ1-1; the table's D call, TRBD1, has no DNA check behind it. TRBV21-1 is assigned pseudogene status. The CDR3 spans 13 residues. The CDR3 bases are TGTGCCAGCAGCGGTCAGGGGAACACTGAAGCTTTCTTT. This codes for CASSGQGNTEAFF.

As DNA, the CDR3 is TGTGCTAGTGGTCCCGGACCCGGGAGGGACACTGAAGCTTTCTTT. It specifies CASGPGPGRDTEAFF. The rearrangement uses TRBV12-5 and TRBJ1-1; no firm D call. This CDR3 region has 15 residues. The V end lost 5 bases, the J end lost 3 bases, and 16 bases lay between the germline ends. The germline gives CDR1 LGHNT, CDR2 FRNRAP. The complete variable domain, with remaining parts taken from reference TRBV12-5 and TRBJ1-1, reads DARVTQTPRHKVTEMGQEVTMRCQPILGHNTVFWYRQTMMQGLELLAYFRNRAPLDDSGMPKDRFSAEMPDATLATLKIQPSEPRDSAVYFCASGPGPGRDTEAFFGQGTRLTVV.

The chain employs TRBV28 and TRBJ1-6; 7 bases agree with TRBD1. Germline lookup yields CDR1 MDHEN and CDR2 SYDVKM. The CDR3 is 15 residues long. V lost 7 bases to trimming and J lost 7 bases; unmatched junction nucleotides: 10. DNA for the CDR3: TGTGCCAGCACCGCGGACAGGCCGACCAATTCACCCCTCCACTTT. Its translation: CASTADRPTNSPLHF.